This TCR beta chain was found in a study of CD8 T cell repertoires and HIV-1 epitope variants. Looking at the study overall: Control wells had CMV/EBV/flu peptides, negative Ebola AY9, or no peptide. Tested: three Gag epitope families, Nef HW9 and YT9. A roughly ten-day culture received IL-2, IL-7 and IL-15 on days 3 and 7. An uncultured baseline aliquot held 1M T cells.

The repertoire was sequenced with immunoSEQ multiplex PCR; TCRdb's copy has only in-frame clones and lacks some. This table holds thousands of clones, 63% found once. The CDR3 runs to 16 residues. The germline V gene has CDR1 MNHEY and CDR2 SMNVEV (reference sequence). This clone ranks as large (0.1 to 1%). Its target is not known. Germline is not matched at one junction end, which may reflect a read error. This TCR came from a male donor with HIV. The sequenced sample consisted of cultured CD8+ T cells derived from PBMCs. The chain is built from TRBV27 and TRBJ2-7; either TRBD1 or TRBD2 may supply D (5 bases each). CDR3 amino acids: CASSVSSGTVSYEQYF. The DNA for the CDR3 is TGTGCCAGCAGTGTATCCTCCGGGACGGTGTCCTACGAGCAGTACTTC.